This section outlines one T cell receptor (beta chain) sequence together with its context. What it recognizes is unknown. The junction shows a germline mismatch at one end, possibly a read error. The source of the sample is a study of tumor and adjacent non-tumor tissue in lung cancer. Study-level findings and limits: Tumor TCR diversity, when higher, was linked to shorter survival.

No cell sorting was done before RNA was extracted from the tissue. TCRbeta libraries were built with three rounds of nested PCR, modified from ARM-PCR. TCRdb re-called the multiplex PCR reads with MiXCR, one entry per CDR3 protein. The sample shows 90,000 to 130,000 distinct CDR3 sequences, 75% to 90% of them seen only once. Germline CDR1 LGHNA, CDR2 YSLEER. The CDR3 is 15 residues long. V usage is TRBV4-3 and J usage is TRBJ1-4; perhaps TRBD1 as D (6 bases). The source is an older man with non-small cell lung cancer. Input material: lung tumor tissue. The CDR3 DNA reads TGCGCCAGCAGCCGTACGGGGGGCAATAATGAAAAACCGTTTTTC. This gives the protein CASSRTGGNNEKPFF.